The 26 T cell receptor beta chains in this list originate from one sample, sequenced in a study of blood T cell repertoires in COVID-19. Libraries were prepared by immunoSEQ multiplex PCR; TCRdb keeps only in-frame clonotypes and omits some of them. This table holds about 280,000 clones, under 90% found once. Specimen: peripheral blood. These receptors were obtained from a woman aged 45-65 years who had recovered from COVID-19.

This rearrangement joins TRBV21-1 to TRBJ1-5; TRBD1 is the table's D call and was not checked against the DNA. TRBV21-1 is a recognized pseudogene. CDR3 length equals 15 residues. The DNA of the CDR3 is TGTGCCAGCATTGGGCCGGCTCCCAATAATCAGCCCCAGCATTTT. Encoded protein: CASIGPAPNNQPQHF.

This clone was observed once. The J gene is TRBJ2-2, the V gene TRBV27; TRBD2 matches at 11 bases. The CDR3 consists of 15 residues. Germline values: CDR1 MNHEY, CDR2 SMNVEV (reference sequence). The V gene end was trimmed by 6 bases and the J gene end by 4 bases; junction bases not matched to a gene: 4. The CDR3 region is CASSLAGGRTGELFF. The CDR3 DNA is TGTGCCAGCAGCTTAGCGGGGGGGCGCACCGGGGAGCTGTTTTTT.

CDR3 nucleotide sequence: TGTGCCAGCAGCCCAGCTAGACGGTATGGCTACACCTTC. It encodes CASSPARRYGYTF. The genes are TRBV3-1 (or the pseudogene TRBV3-2) and TRBJ1-2, with D hard to call. The CDR3 has 13 residues. Per the germline V gene, CDR1 is LGHDT and CDR2 is YNNKEL (reference sequence). Deletions cut 4 bases from V and 5 bases from J, with 11 bases between.

The chain recombines TRBV28 with TRBJ2-7, with 12 bases lining up with TRBD2. The V and J ends lost 9 bases and 2 bases, in that order; junction bases with no gene match: 8. The germline CDR1 and CDR2 sequences are MDHEN and SYDVKM. This CDR3 comprises 15 residues. Written as DNA, the CDR3 is TGTGCCAGTACGGGACTAGCGGGTCTTCCCTACGAGCAGTACTTC. It specifies CASTGLAGLPYEQYF.

The chain uses TRBV24-1 and TRBJ2-3, with TRBD1 matching 9 bases. J lost 5 bases, V lost 4 bases, and 15 bases had no gene match. CDR3 length: 18 amino acids. Germline V CDR1 and CDR2: KGHDR, SFDVKD. CDR3 nucleotide sequence: TGTGCCACCAGTGACACCTTAGGGGGAACAGGGGGCGGAGATACGCAGTATTTT. Translating it yields CATSDTLGGTGGGDTQYF.

The chain joins TRBV7-9 to TRBJ1-1; D possibly corresponds to TRBD1 (5 bases). With 5 bases removed from V and 2 bases from J, the gap between germline ends came to 12 bases. This CDR3 contains 14 residues. The germline CDR1 and CDR2 sequences are SEHNR and FQNEAQ (reference sequence). The CDR3 nucleotides are TGTGCCAGCAGCCAAGGACACGTTAACACTGAAGCTTTCTTT. It is translated as CASSQGHVNTEAFF.

This clone was observed once. The CDR3 sequence: CASSPGSYQETQYF. As DNA, the CDR3 is TGTGCCAGCAGCCCAGGCAGTTACCAAGAGACCCAGTACTTC. This chain connects TRBV14 to TRBJ2-5; D remains unclear. Germline-derived CDR1 and CDR2 are SGHDN and FVKESK. The CDR3 loop spans 14 amino acids. V lost 4 bases, J lost 0 bases, and 9 bases lay in between.

The chain joins TRBV19 to TRBJ2-7, with TRBD1 matching 9 bases. Germline-derived CDR1 and CDR2 are LNHDA and SQIVND (reference sequence). This CDR3 contains 15 residues. The trim removed 5 bases at V and 4 bases at J, leaving 9 bases unmatched. The CDR3 region is CASSAFGTGRYEQYF. The CDR3 DNA is TGTGCCAGTAGTGCATTCGGGACAGGGAGGTACGAGCAGTACTTC.

The rearrangement links TRBV11-2 to TRBJ1-2, with D possibly TRBD1 on 6 matching bases. Germline CDR1 and CDR2: SGHAT and FQNNGV. Trimming removed 5 bases from V and 8 bases from J, with 15 bases in between. This CDR3 region has 13 residues. The CDR3 nucleotides read TGTGCCAGCAGCGTCCGACAGGCGGAGGGCTACACCTTC. This sequence encodes CASSVRQAEGYTF. The whole variable domain, remainder taken from reference TRBV11-2 and TRBJ1-2, is EAGVAQSPRYKIIEKRQSVAFWCNPISGHATLYWYQQILGQGPKLLIQFQNNGVVDDSQLPKDRFSAERLKGVDSTLKIQPAKLEDSAVYLCASSVRQAEGYTFGSGTRLTVV.

The chain is built from TRBV21-1 and TRBJ1-5; the table's TRBD1 call for D was not verified on the DNA. TRBV21-1 is a pseudogene locus. The CDR3 spans 19 residues. The CDR3 protein is CASSKAFTDQIYSNQPQHF. The DNA of the CDR3 is TGTGCCAGCAGCAAAGCTTTCACAGACCAAATTTATAGCAATCAGCCCCAGCATTTT.

The V gene is TRBV7-2, the J gene TRBJ1-4; the match to TRBD1 covers 9 bases. The V segment lost 2 bases and the J segment 10 bases; nucleotides outside the gene matches: 5. Germline assignment: CDR1 SGHTA and CDR2 FQGNSA. This CDR3 is built from 14 residues. For the CDR3, the DNA is TGTGCCAGCAGCTTACGGGACAGGGAGGTAAAACTGTTTTTT. Its protein product is CASSLRDREVKLFF.

The V and J genes are TRBV28 and TRBJ2-5; 8 bases map to TRBD1. This CDR3 is built from 15 residues. Trimming at V came to 5 bases and at J to 2 bases, leaving 7 bases not matched to a gene. Germline lookup yields CDR1 MDHEN and CDR2 SYDVKM. The CDR3 DNA is TGTGCCAGCAGTCCCCGACAGGGGCCTCAAGAGACCCAGTACTTC. It encodes CASSPRQGPQETQYF. Supplemented by reference TRBV28 and TRBJ2-5, the full variable domain reads DVKVTQSSRYLVKRTGEKVFLECVQDMDHENMFWYRQDPGLGLRLIYFSYDVKMKEKGDIPEGYSVSREKKERFSLILESASTNQTSMYLCASSPRQGPQETQYFGPGTRLLVL.

The rearrangement joins TRBV2 to TRBJ2-5; possible D gene TRBD1, 5 bases. The V and J ends lost 3 bases and 4 bases respectively, with 12 bases between them. This CDR3 is 14 amino acids long. Germline V gene sequence: CDR1 SNHLY, CDR2 FYNNEI. Here the CDR3 reads CASSDRVITETQYF. DNA of the CDR3: TGTGCCAGCAGTGACAGGGTAATTACAGAGACCCAGTACTTC.

This chain uses TRBV27 with TRBJ1-2; D is uncertain. Germline lookup yields CDR1 MNHEY and CDR2 SMNVEV (reference sequence). Trimming cost V 5 bases and J 0 bases, with 4 bases left between them. The CDR3 loop spans 12 amino acids. The CDR3 nucleotides are TGTGCCAGCAGTACAACTAACTATGGCTACACCTTC. Residues: CASSTTNYGYTF.

The genes are TRBV10-2 and TRBJ1-2; 12 bases line up with TRBD1. The CDR3 totals 17 residues. CDR1 WSHSY and CDR2 SAAADI come from the germline V gene. V lost 0 bases and J lost 6; bases outside the gene matches: 8. DNA of the CDR3: TGCGCCAGCAGTGAGTCGACTCGGGACAGGGGGCGTAATGGCTACACCTTC. Translating it yields CASSESTRDRGRNGYTF.

This clone showed up just once. This CDR3 reads CAISEYPDRVRDYGYTF. Here the CDR3 DNA reads TGTGCCATCAGTGAGTACCCGGACAGGGTAAGGGACTATGGCTACACCTTC. V gene TRBV10-3 combines with J gene TRBJ1-2; 8 bases are shared with TRBD1. V trimming: 1 base; J trimming: 3 bases; junction bases outside the gene matches: 10. The CDR3 loop spans 17 amino acids. Germline V gene data show CDR1 as ENHRY and CDR2 as SYGVKD.

This clone was detected only a few times. This chain uses TRBV2 with TRBJ2-1; D is possibly TRBD2 (5 bases). CDR1 and CDR2 (germline): SNHLY, FYNNEI. V was clipped by 2 bases and J by 6 bases, with 8 bases between them. The CDR3 consists of 13 residues. The CDR3 protein is CASSETSGNEQFF. CDR3 bases: TGTGCCAGCAGTGAAACGAGCGGCAATGAGCAGTTCTTC.

Only a few counts were recorded for this clone. J is TRBJ1-1 and V is TRBV28, with unresolved D. Germline-derived CDR1 and CDR2 are MDHEN and SYDVKM. V dropped 2 bases and J dropped 4 bases, with 8 bases sitting between them. CDR3 length: 13 residues. CDR3 nucleotide sequence: TGTGCCAGCAGTTTACGGGTTCTCACTGAAGCTTTCTTT. The encoded protein is CASSLRVLTEAFF. Using reference TRBV28 and TRBJ1-1 for the parts outside the CDR3, the full variable domain is DVKVTQSSRYLVKRTGEKVFLECVQDMDHENMFWYRQDPGLGLRLIYFSYDVKMKEKGDIPEGYSVSREKKERFSLILESASTNQTSMYLCASSLRVLTEAFFGQGTRLTVV.

This chain connects TRBV9 to TRBJ2-2; D perhaps matches TRBD2 (5 bases). This CDR3 is built from 16 residues. With 0 bases removed from V and 6 bases from J, the gap between germline ends came to 15 bases. CDR1 and CDR2 (germline): SGDLS, YYNGEE. CDR3 DNA sequence: TGTGCCAGCAGCGTAGGCGGGCACTCATCTCCCGGGGAGCTGTTTTTT. As protein: CASSVGGHSSPGELFF. The whole variable domain, filled in from reference TRBV9 and TRBJ2-2, reads DSGVTQTPKHLITATGQRVTLRCSPRSGDLSVYWYQQSLDQGLQFLIQYYNGEERAKGNILERFSAQQFPDLHSELNLSSLELGDSALYFCASSVGGHSSPGELFFGEGSRLTVL.

This sequence joins TRBV7-2 and TRBJ2-3; 13 bases are shared with TRBD2. Germline V gene lookup returns CDR1 SGHTA and CDR2 FQGNSA. V was pared by 3 bases and J by 3 bases, with 6 bases of the junction left unmatched. The CDR3 sequence is 17 residues long. This CDR3 is CASSFGRTSGGTDTQYF. The CDR3 bases are TGTGCCAGCAGCTTTGGCAGGACTAGCGGGGGAACAGATACGCAGTATTTT.

The gene calls are TRBV27 and TRBJ2-1, with 9 bases that match TRBD1. In germline, CDR1 is MNHEY, CDR2 SMNVEV (reference sequence). The CDR3 has 14 amino acids. With 7 bases clipped from V and 5 bases from J, the junction kept 6 bases outside the gene matches. In DNA form, the CDR3 reads TGTGCCAGCACTCAGGACAGGGGCCACAATGAGCAGTTCTTC. Residues: CASTQDRGHNEQFF.

The chain recombines TRBV5-4 with TRBJ2-7; 7 bases map to TRBD1. This CDR3 spans 14 amino acids. Germline CDR1 reads SGHNT; CDR2 reads YYREEE (reference sequence). V gave up 4 bases and J gave up 2 bases; unmatched junction bases: 6. The CDR3 region has the DNA TGTGCCAGCAGCCGGGACAGTACCACCTACGAGCAGTACTTC. Amino acid sequence: CASSRDSTTYEQYF.

The CDR3 nucleotides read TGTGCCTGGAGTGTGGGGGGGAAGGCTTTCTTT. It codes for CAWSVGGKAFF. V is TRBV30 and J is TRBJ1-1; D possibly corresponds to TRBD1 (5 bases). Trimming pared 0 bases from V and 11 bases from J, leaving 10 bases between. CDR1 and CDR2 from the germline V gene are GTSNPN and SVGIG (reference sequence). The CDR3 contains 11 residues. The full variable domain, with the rest looked up from reference TRBV30 and TRBJ1-1, is SQTIHQWPATLVQPVGSPLSLECTVEGTSNPNLYWYRQAAGRGLQLLFYSVGIGQISSEVPQNLSASRPQDRQFILSSKKLLLSDSGFYLCAWSVGGKAFFGQGTRLTVV.

This clone appeared a single time. The chain has TRBV5-4 and TRBJ1-1; D not certain. The CDR3 has 17 residues. CDR1 and CDR2 (germline): SGHNT, YYREEE (reference sequence). The V end was cut by 1 base, the J end by 1 base, with 17 bases between. CDR3: CASSLQNLVQTNTEAFF. The CDR3 coding sequence is TGTGCCAGCAGCTTGCAAAACCTAGTCCAAACGAACACTGAAGCTTTCTTT.

This chain joins TRBV11-2 and TRBJ1-6; possible D gene TRBD1, 5 bases. V was cut by 5 bases and J by 8 bases, with 7 bases left in between. Looked up from germline, CDR1 is SGHAT and CDR2 is FQNNGV. The CDR3 covers 12 residues. CDR3 DNA: TGTGCCAGCAGCCTCAGGGATTCACCCCTCCACTTT. Residues: CASSLRDSPLHF.

The J gene is TRBJ1-1, the V gene TRBV6-4; 7 positions match TRBD1. The germline V gene encodes CDR1 MRHNA and CDR2 SNTAGT. The CDR3 totals 13 residues. J was trimmed by 4 bases and V by 6 bases; bases with no gene match: 5. The CDR3 protein is CASRTGRGTEAFF. The CDR3 nucleotides read TGTGCCAGCAGGACAGGGCGGGGCACTGAAGCTTTCTTT.